Listed here are 25 T cell receptor beta chains from one sample, sequenced in a study of Ad26.COV2.S vaccination and SARS-CoV-2 variants. Noted treatment: 15 to 20 received Ad26.COV2.S at low or high dose, single or two shots; 5 received placebo; per-sample allocation not given. It was on day 63 after the first vaccine or placebo injection that samples were taken. Only in-frame clones appear in the TCRdb table, and some are missing; sequencing was by immunoSEQ multiplex PCR. The sample has around 450,000 clones; 80% to 95% are singletons. Sequenced here: peripheral blood, sampled in a trial of Ad26.COV2.S vaccine versus placebo. All receptors derive from a person between 18 and 65 years old who received the Ad26.COV2.S COVID-19 vaccine or a placebo.

The J gene is TRBJ2-1, the V gene TRBV5-1; 8 bases map to TRBD2. This CDR3 has 16 residues. Trimming removed 4 bases from V and 3 bases from J; junction bases left unmatched: 9. The germline CDR1 and CDR2 sequences are SGHRS and YFSETQ. CDR3 amino acids: CASSDFAAGVYNEQFF. The CDR3 DNA sequence: TGCGCCAGCAGCGATTTTGCAGCGGGGGTCTACAATGAGCAGTTCTTC.

This clone has a single count. The V and J genes are TRBV24-1 and TRBJ2-1; no clear D. Between the trimmed V and J ends, which lost 5 bases and 8 bases, there was a span of 9 bases. The CDR3 covers 12 residues. Germline CDR1 and CDR2: KGHDR and SFDVKD. The CDR3 protein is CATSVPRDEQFF. For the CDR3, the DNA is TGTGCCACCAGTGTACCCCGGGATGAGCAGTTCTTC.

This clone was seen once. V and J are TRBV19 and TRBJ1-1, with D unclear. V lost 4 bases and J 2 bases, leaving 8 bases between the germline ends. The germline CDR1 and CDR2 sequences are LNHDA and SQIVND (reference sequence). The CDR3 has 13 amino acids. The chain's CDR3 is CASSKGINTEAFF. CDR3 coding DNA: TGTGCCAGTAGTAAGGGAATTAACACTGAAGCTTTCTTT.

V is TRBV4-3 and J is TRBJ2-7, with D perhaps TRBD2 (5 bases). The CDR3 totals 15 residues. Between the trimmed V and J ends, which lost 1 base and 1 base, there was a span of 11 bases. Germline assignment: CDR1 LGHNA and CDR2 YSLEER. The CDR3 reads CASSQALTGSYEQYF. CDR3 coding DNA: TGCGCCAGCAGCCAAGCCCTTACGGGGTCCTACGAGCAGTACTTC.

This chain joins TRBV18 and TRBJ1-5; D gene unclear. Germline V gives CDR1 KGHSH, CDR2 LQKENI. V lost 2 bases and J lost 6, with 11 bases in between. This CDR3 region has 14 residues. CDR3 in DNA: TGTGCCAGCTCACCAACTTTAGGTTTTCAGCCCCAGCATTTT. Translation gives CASSPTLGFQPQHF.

This chain links TRBV30 with TRBJ2-2, with D maybe TRBD2 (6 bases). This CDR3 has 14 amino acids. In germline, CDR1 is GTSNPN, CDR2 SVGIG (reference sequence). With 4 bases removed from V and 4 bases from J, the gap between germline ends came to 13 bases. The CDR3 reads CAWKAGLVTGELFF. The CDR3 DNA is TGTGCCTGGAAGGCGGGATTAGTCACCGGGGAGCTGTTTTTT.

This sequence joins TRBV29-1 and TRBJ2-3; D gene ambiguous. Trimming took off 5 bases at V and 2 bases at J, with 2 bases between the two ends. Germline V gene lookup returns CDR1 SQVTM and CDR2 ANQGSEA. The CDR3 spans 10 residues. In DNA, the CDR3 is TGCAGCGTTTTCACAGATACGCAGTATTTT. Amino acids: CSVFTDTQYF.

Only a few counts were recorded for this clone. J is TRBJ2-1 and V is TRBV12-5; either TRBD1 or TRBD2 may supply D (5 bases each). V was pared by 6 bases and J by 12 bases, with 12 bases between. The CDR3 has 11 amino acids. Germline V CDR1 and CDR2: LGHNT, FRNRAP. CDR3 sequence reads: CASGTQGVQFF. CDR3 DNA sequence: TGTGCTAGTGGCACGCAGGGAGTGCAGTTCTTC.

This chain joins TRBV7-9 and TRBJ2-7, with 7 bases lining up with TRBD2. CDR1 is SEHNR, CDR2 FQNEAQ, per germline (reference sequence). Germline trimming cut 5 bases from V and 5 bases from J; bases unmatched to any gene: 18. CDR3 length equals 17 residues. The CDR3 loop reads CASSPSPGGEGGDEQYF. The CDR3 coding sequence is TGTGCCAGCAGCCCCAGCCCAGGAGGGGAGGGCGGGGACGAGCAGTACTTC.

The J gene is TRBJ2-7, the V gene TRBV27; 9 bases agree with TRBD1. The J segment lost 9 bases and the V segment lost 3 bases, leaving 6 bases of the junction unmatched. The length of the CDR3 is 13 residues. Germline CDR1 MNHEY, CDR2 SMNVEV (reference sequence). CDR3 loop: CASSFTGGNWQYF. In DNA form, the CDR3 reads TGTGCCAGCAGTTTTACAGGGGGCAACTGGCAGTACTTC.

CDR3 nucleotide sequence: TGTGCCAGCAGCTTAGAGAGGGAACACTATGGCTACACCTTC. Translation: CASSLEREHYGYTF. The chain has TRBV7-2 and TRBJ1-2; D remains unclear. CDR1 is SGHTA and CDR2 is FQGNSA in the germline V gene. Trimming took off 1 base at V and 3 bases at J, with 9 bases between the two ends. CDR3 length equals 14 residues.

The chain combines TRBV7-9 with TRBJ2-7, with 12 bases identical to TRBD2. From germline, CDR1 is SEHNR and CDR2 FQNEAQ (reference sequence). The CDR3 runs 19 residues. V shed 6 bases and J 7 bases; nucleotides not matched to a gene: 22. The CDR3 DNA reads TGTGCCAGCAGTTACCCGACAGGCCAGCTAGCGGGAGGGCCGGGGGAGCAGTACTTC. Its protein product is CASSYPTGQLAGGPGEQYF.

The V call is TRBV10-3, the J call TRBJ1-1; 8 positions agree with TRBD1. Germline CDR1 ENHRY, CDR2 SYGVKD. This CDR3 has 15 amino acids. Trimming at V came to 6 bases and at J to 0 bases, leaving 6 bases not matched to a gene. The CDR3 coding sequence is TGTGCCATCAGCACGGGACAGGAACTGAACACTGAAGCTTTCTTT. Residues: CAISTGQELNTEAFF.

The chain uses TRBV7-3 and TRBJ1-1, with D tentatively TRBD1 (5 bases). CDR1 and CDR2 (germline): SGHTA, FQGTGA. This CDR3 has 19 amino acids. The V gene lost 5 bases and the J gene lost 1 base, with 26 bases spanning the gap. This chain's CDR3 is CASSRPAKGSSRGNTEAFF. CDR3 bases: TGTGCCAGCAGCCGCCCCGCCAAGGGGTCCTCCCGGGGGAACACTGAAGCTTTCTTT.

The chain recombines TRBV4-1 with TRBJ1-1; D possibly corresponds to TRBD1 (6 bases). The CDR3 covers 13 residues. Trimming left V 0 bases short and J 10 bases short, with 12 bases between. CDR1 is MGHRA, CDR2 YSYEKL, per germline. CDR3 nucleotide sequence: TGCGCCAGCAGCCAAGAATCGGGGGCGCGAGCTTTCTTT. Encoded protein: CASSQESGARAFF.

This chain links TRBV4-3 with TRBJ2-1, with 7 positions matching TRBD1. V dropped 5 bases and J dropped 6; count of bases not matched to a gene: 10. Germline V CDR1 and CDR2: LGHNA, YSLEER. The CDR3 spans 15 residues. The CDR3 DNA is TGCGCCAGCAGCTTCTCTACGGACAGGAGCAATGAGCAGTTCTTC. This gives the protein CASSFSTDRSNEQFF.

The genes are TRBV30 and TRBJ1-5; D not certain. CDR3 length equals 14 residues. CDR1 is GTSNPN, CDR2 SVGIG, per germline (reference sequence). V lost 0 bases to trimming and J lost 2 bases, with 8 bases between them. The DNA of the CDR3 is TGTGCCTGGAGTGTCACTAGGGGCAATCAGCCCCAGCATTTT. It specifies CAWSVTRGNQPQHF.

The rearrangement joins TRBV7-8 to TRBJ1-1, with 7 bases that match TRBD1. The CDR3 is 16 amino acids. V dropped 2 bases and J dropped 5; count of bases not matched to a gene: 11. Germline lookup yields CDR1 SGHVS and CDR2 FQNEAQ. The CDR3 bases are TGTGCCAGCAGCTTAAGACAGGGAATCATGGAGACTGAAGCTTTCTTT. Its protein product is CASSLRQGIMETEAFF.

The chain combines TRBV28 with TRBJ1-5; 12 bases agree with TRBD1. The CDR3 is 16 amino acids. Germline lookup yields CDR1 MDHEN and CDR2 SYDVKM. V trimming: 5 bases; J trimming: 7 bases; junction bases outside the gene matches: 9. The CDR3 here is CASSEIGTGGWQPQHF. In DNA form, the CDR3 reads TGTGCCAGCAGTGAGATCGGGACAGGGGGCTGGCAGCCCCAGCATTTT.

The gene calls are TRBV6-2 or TRBV6-3 and TRBJ2-7, with TRBD2 matching 9 bases. V lost 5 bases to trimming and J lost 5 bases; unmatched junction nucleotides: 10. Germline V gene lookup returns CDR1 MNHEY and CDR2 SVGEGT. The CDR3 covers 15 residues. CDR3 sequence (DNA): TGTGCCAGCAGTCGCCTCCTAGCGGGAATTGACGAGCAGTACTTC. Its protein is CASSRLLAGIDEQYF.

About this clone: The sample carries other DNA sequences with the same CDR3. The chain is built from TRBV5-1 and TRBJ2-5, with a possible D match to TRBD1 (5 bases). Germline V CDR1 and CDR2: SGHRS, YFSETQ. This CDR3 has 12 residues. V gave up 2 bases and J gave up 3 bases, with 5 bases separating them. CDR3 amino acids: CASSLGEETQYF. In DNA form, the CDR3 reads TGCGCCAGCAGCTTAGGGGAAGAGACCCAGTACTTC.

V and J are TRBV10-3 and TRBJ2-3; D may correspond to TRBD1 or TRBD2 (5 bases each). V dropped 4 bases and J dropped 1 base, with 18 bases sitting between them. There are 17 residues in the CDR3. Germline V lookup: CDR1 ENHRY, CDR2 SYGVKD. This CDR3 is CAISGSSPTAGTDTQYF. CDR3 bases: TGTGCCATCAGTGGTTCTAGCCCGACAGCGGGCACAGATACGCAGTATTTT.

This clone appeared a single time. The chain recombines TRBV6-4 with TRBJ2-7; 10 nucleotides match TRBD2. The CDR3 is 15 amino acids. Germline V gives CDR1 MRHNA, CDR2 SNTAGT. With 4 bases clipped from V and 3 bases from J, the junction kept 6 bases outside the gene matches. The CDR3 sequence: CASSGEAGGIYEQYF. In nucleotides, the CDR3 is TGTGCCAGCAGTGGTGAAGCGGGAGGGATCTACGAGCAGTACTTC.

V usage is TRBV6-6 and J usage is TRBJ1-2; 7 nucleotides agree with TRBD1. CDR1 and CDR2 (germline): MNHNY, SVGAGI (reference sequence). V was pared by 7 bases and J by 2 bases, with 1 base of the junction left unmatched. This CDR3 comprises 12 residues. CDR3 loop: CASTQGNYGYTF. The DNA for the CDR3 is TGTGCCAGCACACAGGGGAACTATGGCTACACCTTC.

V is TRBV3-1 (or the pseudogene TRBV3-2) and J is TRBJ2-6; no clear D. Germline assignment: CDR1 LGHDT and CDR2 YNNKEL (reference sequence). The CDR3 sequence is 13 residues long. Between the trimmed V and J ends, which lost 2 bases and 4 bases, there was a span of 3 bases. The CDR3 protein is CASSQKGANVLTF. The CDR3 DNA reads as TGTGCCAGCAGCCAAAAAGGGGCCAACGTCCTGACTTTC.